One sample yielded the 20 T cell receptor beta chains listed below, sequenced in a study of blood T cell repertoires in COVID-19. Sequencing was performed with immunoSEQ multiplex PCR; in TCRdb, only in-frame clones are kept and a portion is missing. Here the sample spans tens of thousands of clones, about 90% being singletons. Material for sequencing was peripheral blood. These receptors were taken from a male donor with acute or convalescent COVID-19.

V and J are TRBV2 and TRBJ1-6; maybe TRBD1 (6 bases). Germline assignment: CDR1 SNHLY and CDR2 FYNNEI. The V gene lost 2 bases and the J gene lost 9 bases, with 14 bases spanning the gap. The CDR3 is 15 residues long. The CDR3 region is CASSERQAGVSPLHF. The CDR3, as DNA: TGTGCCAGCAGTGAACGACAGGCGGGAGTTTCACCCCTCCACTTT.

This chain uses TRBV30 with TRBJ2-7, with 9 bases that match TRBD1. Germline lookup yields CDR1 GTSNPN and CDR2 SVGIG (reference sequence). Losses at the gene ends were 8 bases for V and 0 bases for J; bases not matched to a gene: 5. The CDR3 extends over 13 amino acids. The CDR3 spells CAGGDRDSYEQYF. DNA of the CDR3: TGTGCCGGGGGGGACAGGGACTCCTACGAGCAGTACTTC.

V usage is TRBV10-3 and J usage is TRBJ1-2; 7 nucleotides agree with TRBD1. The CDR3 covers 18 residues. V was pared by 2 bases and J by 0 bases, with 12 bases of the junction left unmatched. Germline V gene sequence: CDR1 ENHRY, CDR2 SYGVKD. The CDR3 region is CAISETLSRGYTNYGYTF. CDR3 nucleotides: TGTGCCATCAGTGAGACCTTATCCAGGGGGTACACTAACTATGGCTACACCTTC.

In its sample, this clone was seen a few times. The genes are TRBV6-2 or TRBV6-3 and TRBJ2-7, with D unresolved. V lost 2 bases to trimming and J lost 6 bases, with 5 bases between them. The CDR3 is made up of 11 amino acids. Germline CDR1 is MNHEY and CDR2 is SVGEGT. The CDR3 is CASSYGFEQYF. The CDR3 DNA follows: TGTGCCAGCAGTTACGGCTTCGAGCAGTACTTC.

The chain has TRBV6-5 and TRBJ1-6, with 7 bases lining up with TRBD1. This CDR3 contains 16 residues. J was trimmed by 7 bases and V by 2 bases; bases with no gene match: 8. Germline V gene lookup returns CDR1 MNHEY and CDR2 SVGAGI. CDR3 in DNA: TGTGCCAGCAGTTACGGGGCAGGGGGTAAAAATTCACCCCTCCACTTT. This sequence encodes CASSYGAGGKNSPLHF.

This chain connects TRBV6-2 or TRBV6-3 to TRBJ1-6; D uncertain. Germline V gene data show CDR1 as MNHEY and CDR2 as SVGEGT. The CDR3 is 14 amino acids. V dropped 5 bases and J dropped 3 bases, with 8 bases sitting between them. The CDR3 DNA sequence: TGTGCCAGCAGTCGCCGGGGCTATAATTCACCCCTCCACTTT. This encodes CASSRRGYNSPLHF.

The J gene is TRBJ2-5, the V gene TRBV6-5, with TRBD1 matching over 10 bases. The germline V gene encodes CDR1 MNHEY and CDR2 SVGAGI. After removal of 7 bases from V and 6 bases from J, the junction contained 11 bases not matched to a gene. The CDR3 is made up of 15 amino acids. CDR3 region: CASTHLTGGGQTQYF. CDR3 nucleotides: TGTGCCAGCACTCACCTGACAGGGGGCGGTCAGACCCAGTACTTC.

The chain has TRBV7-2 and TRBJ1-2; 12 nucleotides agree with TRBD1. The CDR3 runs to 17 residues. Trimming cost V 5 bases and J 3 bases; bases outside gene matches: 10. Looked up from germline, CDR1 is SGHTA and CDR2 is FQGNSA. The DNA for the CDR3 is TGTGCCAGCAGCCCCCGGGACAGGGGGCCGGTGGACTATGGCTACACCTTC. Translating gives CASSPRDRGPVDYGYTF.

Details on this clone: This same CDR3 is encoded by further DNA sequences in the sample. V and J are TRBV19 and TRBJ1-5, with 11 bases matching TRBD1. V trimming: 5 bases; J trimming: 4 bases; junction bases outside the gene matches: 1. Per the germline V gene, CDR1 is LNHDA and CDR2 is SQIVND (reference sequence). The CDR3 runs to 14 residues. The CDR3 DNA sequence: TGTGCCAGTAGTGGGACAGGGGGAAATCAGCCCCAGCATTTT. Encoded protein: CASSGTGGNQPQHF.

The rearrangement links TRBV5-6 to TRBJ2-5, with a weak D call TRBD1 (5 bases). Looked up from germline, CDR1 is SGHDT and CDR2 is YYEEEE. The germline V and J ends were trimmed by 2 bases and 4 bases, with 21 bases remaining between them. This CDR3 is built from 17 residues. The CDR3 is CASSFRSWQGDGETQYF. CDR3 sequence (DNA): TGTGCCAGCAGCTTTAGGTCTTGGCAGGGTGACGGAGAGACCCAGTACTTC.

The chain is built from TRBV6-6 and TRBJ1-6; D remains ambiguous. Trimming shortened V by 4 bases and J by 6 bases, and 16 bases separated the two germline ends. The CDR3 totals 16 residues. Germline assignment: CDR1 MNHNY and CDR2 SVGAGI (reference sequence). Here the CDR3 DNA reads TGTGCCAGCAGTTTTTCGGAAATTCAGGTTAATTCACCCCTCCACTTT. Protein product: CASSFSEIQVNSPLHF.

Written as DNA, the CDR3 is TGCGCCAGCAGACCAATACAGGGACCCTACGAGCAGTACTTC. This sequence encodes CASRPIQGPYEQYF. The rearrangement links TRBV5-1 to TRBJ2-7; D may be TRBD1 (6 bases). Germline CDR1 reads SGHRS; CDR2 reads YFSETQ. V dropped 5 bases and J dropped 2 bases, with 14 bases sitting between them. CDR3 length equals 14 residues.

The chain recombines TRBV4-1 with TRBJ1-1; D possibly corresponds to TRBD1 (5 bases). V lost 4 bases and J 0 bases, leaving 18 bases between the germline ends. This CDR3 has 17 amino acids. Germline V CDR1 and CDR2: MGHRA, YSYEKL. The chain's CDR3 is CASSPPGRAPMNTEAFF. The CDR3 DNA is TGCGCCAGCAGCCCACCCGGCAGGGCCCCTATGAACACTGAAGCTTTCTTT.

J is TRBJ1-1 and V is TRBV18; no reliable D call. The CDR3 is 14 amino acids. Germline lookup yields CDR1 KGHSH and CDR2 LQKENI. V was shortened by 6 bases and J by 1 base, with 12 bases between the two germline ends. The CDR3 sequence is CASSTGGRNTEAFF. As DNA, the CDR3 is TGTGCCAGCTCTACGGGTGGCAGGAACACTGAAGCTTTCTTT.

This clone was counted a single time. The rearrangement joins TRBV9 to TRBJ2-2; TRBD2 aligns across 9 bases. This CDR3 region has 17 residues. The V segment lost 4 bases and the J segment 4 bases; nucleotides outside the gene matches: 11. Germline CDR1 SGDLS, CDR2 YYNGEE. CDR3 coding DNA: TGTGCCAGCAGCCCCCGAGGTAGCGGGAGTTTCACCGGGGAGCTGTTTTTT. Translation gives CASSPRGSGSFTGELFF.

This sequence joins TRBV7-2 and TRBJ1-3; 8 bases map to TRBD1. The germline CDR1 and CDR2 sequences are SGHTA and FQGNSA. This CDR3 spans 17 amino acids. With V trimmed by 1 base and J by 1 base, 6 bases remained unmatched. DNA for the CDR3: TGTGCCAGCAGCTTAGATCGGACAGGGACGTCTGGAAACACCATATATTTT. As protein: CASSLDRTGTSGNTIYF.

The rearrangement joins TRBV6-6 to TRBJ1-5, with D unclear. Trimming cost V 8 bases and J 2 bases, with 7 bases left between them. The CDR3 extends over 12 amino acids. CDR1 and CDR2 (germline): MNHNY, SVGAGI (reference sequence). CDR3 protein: CASRGGNQPQHF. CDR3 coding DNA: TGTGCCAGCCGGGGAGGCAATCAGCCCCAGCATTTT.

As DNA, the CDR3 is TGTGCCAGCAGGATATCCCCGGGGGGGGCCAACGTCCTGACTTTC. Amino acid sequence: CASRISPGGANVLTF. V and J are TRBV7-2 and TRBJ2-6, with TRBD2 as a possible D gene (5 bases). Germline CDR1 SGHTA, CDR2 FQGNSA. Between the trimmed V and J ends, which lost 6 bases and 4 bases, there was a span of 13 bases. The CDR3 is made up of 15 amino acids. Looking up the rest from reference TRBV7-2 and TRBJ2-6 gives the full variable domain: GAGVSQSPSNKVTEKGKDVELRCDPISGHTALYWYRQSLGQGLEFLIYFQGNSAPDKSGLPSDRFSAERTGGSVSTLTIQRTQQEDSAVYLCASRISPGGANVLTFGAGSRLTVL.

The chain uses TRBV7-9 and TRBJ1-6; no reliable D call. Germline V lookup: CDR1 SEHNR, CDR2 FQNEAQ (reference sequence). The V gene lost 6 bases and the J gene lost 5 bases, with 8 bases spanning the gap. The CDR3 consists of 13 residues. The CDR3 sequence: CASRRADNSPLHF. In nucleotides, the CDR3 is TGTGCCAGCAGACGAGCCGATAATTCACCCCTCCACTTT.

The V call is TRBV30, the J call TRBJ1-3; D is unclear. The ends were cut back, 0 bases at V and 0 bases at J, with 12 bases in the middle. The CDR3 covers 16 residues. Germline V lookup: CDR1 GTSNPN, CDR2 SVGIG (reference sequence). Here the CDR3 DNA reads TGTGCCTGGAGTGTAGGTCAAGCGAGCTCTGGAAACACCATATATTTT. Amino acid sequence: CAWSVGQASSGNTIYF. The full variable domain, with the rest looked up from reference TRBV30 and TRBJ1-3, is SQTIHQWPATLVQPVGSPLSLECTVEGTSNPNLYWYRQAAGRGLQLLFYSVGIGQISSEVPQNLSASRPQDRQFILSSKKLLLSDSGFYLCAWSVGQASSGNTIYFGEGSWLTVV.